The rows below give T cell receptor beta chains drawn from one sample of a study of blood T cell repertoires in COVID-19. Clones were sequenced by immunoSEQ multiplex PCR, and TCRdb holds only the in-frame ones, with some missing. The table has some 400,000 clones, 81% seen once. Sequencing was carried out using peripheral blood. The receptors derive from a human donor with acute or convalescent COVID-19. The donor label of this sample is uncertain. The CDR3 runs from the conserved cysteine through the conserved F or W. The D gene is left open where the match is weak. Size is stated for part of the rows, as once, few or many counts, or as a class when the clone is expanded.

>TRBJ1-2|NA|NA|TRBV27
CASSFSGLVRYGYTF
TGTGCCAGCAGTTTTTCTGGTCTGGTTCGGTATGGCTACACCTTC
>TRBJ1-4|NA|NA|TRBV2
CASSEASLGQSLEKLFF
TGTGCCAGCAGTGAAGCCTCTCTAGGACAGTCTCTTGAAAAACTGTTTTTT
>TRBJ2-7|NA|many|TRBV4-1
CASSPPDTYEQYF
TGCGCCAGCAGCCCACCTGACACCTACGAGCAGTACTTC
>TRBJ2-1|TRBD2|NA|TRBV5-1
CASSLGTRVGNEQFF
TGCGCCAGCAGCTTGGGGACTAGAGTAGGTAATGAGCAGTTCTTC
>TRBJ1-2|TRBD1|NA|TRBV5-1
CASSPGGGNYGYTF
TGCGCCAGCAGCCCCGGAGGGGGCAACTATGGCTACACCTTC
>TRBJ2-1|TRBD1|NA|TRBV5-1
CASSSLGTVISNEQFF
TGCGCCAGCTCCTCCTTGGGGACAGTCATAAGTAATGAGCAGTTCTTC
>TRBJ2-3|TRBD1|NA|TRBV11-3
CASSQGLGRGRDTQYF
TGTGCCAGCAGCCAAGGGTTGGGCAGGGGGAGAGATACGCAGTATTTT
>TRBJ2-1|NA|NA|TRBV5-6
CASSYGGYNEQFF
TGTGCCAGCAGCTACGGGGGATACAATGAGCAGTTCTTC
>TRBJ1-1|NA|NA|TRBV9
CASSAQQGITEAFF
TGTGCCAGCAGCGCCCAACAGGGCATCACTGAAGCTTTCTTT
>TRBJ2-1|NA|NA|TRBV7-8
CASSFRAGTTEQFF
TGTGCCAGCAGCTTTCGAGCCGGGACAACGGAGCAGTTCTTC
>TRBJ1-3|NA|NA|TRBV3-1/TRBV3-2
CASSQGGSGNTIYF
TGTGCCAGCAGCCAAGGCGGATCTGGAAACACCATATATTTT
>TRBJ2-3|NA|NA|TRBV2
CASKDLSGDISTDTQYF
TGTGCCAGTAAGGACCTTTCGGGGGATATTAGCACAGATACGCAGTATTTT
>TRBJ2-7|TRBD1|NA|TRBV7-8
CASSRTGTLSYEQYF
TGTGCCAGCAGCCGGACAGGGACACTCTCCTACGAGCAGTACTTC
>TRBJ1-6|NA|NA|TRBV5-8
CASRGGAGTNNSPLHF
TGTGCTTCTCGGGGGGGGGCAGGAACGAACAATTCACCCCTCCACTTT
>TRBJ2-3|NA|NA|TRBV7-6
CASSFQGADTQYF
TGTGCCAGCAGCTTTCAGGGTGCAGATACGCAGTATTTT
>TRBJ2-1|TRBD2|few|TRBV6-1
CASSEVLAGYNEQFF
TGTGCCAGCAGTGAAGTACTAGCGGGGTACAATGAGCAGTTCTTC
>TRBJ1-1|TRBD1|NA|TRBV27
CASSSLRTGANTEAFF
TGTGCCAGCAGTTCCCTAAGGACAGGGGCGAACACTGAAGCTTTCTTT
>TRBJ2-2|TRBD2|NA|TRBV5-8
CASSKGLPVGELFF
TGTGCCAGCAGCAAGGGACTACCTGTCGGGGAGCTGTTTTTT
>TRBJ1-2|TRBD1|NA|TRBV2
CASSRDRGSFYGYTF
TGTGCCAGCAGTAGAGACAGGGGATCTTTCTATGGCTACACCTTC
>TRBJ1-2|NA|NA|TRBV27
CASGNPRRGFLYGYTF
TGTGCCAGCGGAAATCCTCGGAGGGGTTTCCTCTATGGCTACACCTTC
>TRBJ1-1|TRBD1|NA|TRBV30
CAWSRAGGMNTEAFF
TGTGCCTGGAGTCGAGCAGGGGGAATGAACACTGAAGCTTTCTTT
>TRBJ1-1|TRBD1|NA|TRBV20-1
CSASLNFGPPRPGQGIEAFF
TGCAGTGCTAGTCTGAACTTTGGGCCCCCACGACCGGGACAGGGGATTGAAGCTTTCTTT
>TRBJ2-3|TRBD2|NA|TRBV4-1
CASSHSGAHTDTQYF
TGCGCCAGCAGCCACAGCGGGGCTCACACAGATACGCAGTATTTT
>TRBJ2-3|NA|NA|TRBV5-1
CASRPRGTDNTDTQYF
TGCGCCAGCAGGCCACGCGGGACGGATAACACAGATACGCAGTATTTT
>TRBJ1-3|TRBD1|NA|TRBV7-9
CASSLVGQVLSGNTIYF
TGTGCCAGCAGCTTAGTAGGACAGGTGTTATCTGGAAACACCATATATTTT
>TRBJ1-1|TRBD1|NA|TRBV7-6
CASSLDGTEAFF
TGTGCCAGCAGCCTAGACGGGACAGAGGCTTTCTTT
>TRBJ2-7|NA|NA|TRBV20-1
CSVGRGYEQYF
TGCAGTGTGGGGCGGGGCTACGAGCAGTACTTC
>TRBJ1-1|NA|NA|TRBV12-3/TRBV12-4
CASSLVSTREAFF
TGTGCCAGCAGTTTAGTCTCAACGAGGGAAGCTTTCTTT
>TRBJ1-2|TRBD1|NA|TRBV6-5
CASSRTGGFYGYTF
TGTGCCAGCAGCCGAACAGGGGGTTTCTATGGCTACACCTTC
>TRBJ2-1|NA|once|TRBV5-4
CASNVARGPQFF
TGTGCCAGCAACGTAGCCCGAGGCCCGCAGTTCTTC
>TRBJ1-1|TRBD1|many|TRBV4-1
CASSRYSVQGFMNTEAFF
TGCGCCAGCAGCCGTTACTCGGTACAGGGGTTCATGAACACTGAAGCTTTCTTT
>TRBJ2-2|NA|once|TRBV6-6
CASSSQVNTGELFF
TGTGCCAGCAGTTCACAGGTTAACACCGGGGAGCTGTTTTTT
>TRBJ1-2|NA|NA|TRBV5-1
CASSLAYNSGYGYTF
TGCGCCAGCAGCTTGGCCTATAACAGCGGATATGGCTACACCTTC
>TRBJ2-7|NA|NA|TRBV24-1
CATSDPRGKTYEQYF
TGTGCCACCAGTGACCCCCGGGGGAAAACCTACGAGCAGTACTTC
>TRBJ1-1|NA|NA|TRBV2
CASSRERAEAFF
TGTGCCAGCAGTAGGGAGAGGGCTGAAGCTTTCTTT
>TRBJ2-5|NA|NA|TRBV7-2
CASSDPGTTETQYF
TGTGCCAGCAGCGACCCTGGGACAACGGAGACCCAGTACTTC
>TRBJ1-4|NA|NA|TRBV11-2
CASSLVVDITNEKLFF
TGTGCCAGCAGCTTAGTAGTCGACATCACTAATGAAAAACTGTTTTTT
>TRBJ1-2|TRBD1|NA|TRBV6-1
CASSQALGDRGGYGYTF
TGTGCCAGCAGTCAAGCCCTCGGCGACAGGGGAGGCTATGGCTACACCTTC
>TRBJ2-1|TRBD2|NA|TRBV5-1
CASSLTAGSSYNEQFF
TGCGCCAGCAGCTTGACAGCGGGGAGCTCCTACAATGAGCAGTTCTTC
>TRBJ1-2|TRBD1|NA|TRBV6-5
CASSPQTGLNGYTF
TGTGCCAGCAGCCCCCAGACAGGGTTAAATGGCTACACCTTC
>TRBJ1-1|TRBD1|NA|TRBV7-9
CASSSGQGNSHTEAFF
TGTGCCAGCAGCTCCGGACAGGGTAATAGTCACACTGAAGCTTTCTTT
>TRBJ1-6|NA|few|TRBV27
CASRRVSSYNSPLHF
TGTGCCAGCCGCCGGGTGAGCTCCTATAATTCACCCCTCCACTTT
>TRBJ1-4|NA|NA|TRBV18
CASSRTGVNEKLFF
TGTGCCAGCTCTCGGACGGGGGTTAATGAAAAACTGTTTTTT
>TRBJ2-3|TRBD2|NA|TRBV14
CASSPGLARTDTQYF
TGTGCCAGCAGCCCGGGACTAGCCCGCACAGATACGCAGTATTTT
>TRBJ2-7|TRBD1|few|TRBV11-3
CASSLQGDRYEQYF
TGTGCCAGCAGCTTACAGGGGGATCGGTACGAGCAGTACTTC
>TRBJ2-5|NA|NA|TRBV7-8
CASSHGGGSEETQYF
TGTGCCAGCAGCCACGGAGGTGGTAGCGAAGAGACCCAGTACTTC